Each of the 2 T cell receptor beta chains below was sequenced from the same sample in a study of control samples from healthy donors and cancer patients (dated by TCRdb to the early 2020s). To prepare the library, the immunoSEQ multiplex PCR assay was applied. Imported from immuneACCESS, the table was reduced by TCRdb to in-frame sequences with V and J called. These copies leave out some clones; in studies compared against another copy, an unresolved V gene accounts for under half, and the cause of the remainder is not known. The sample table records tens of thousands of clones; about nine tenths of these occur just once. Approximately 15% of the sample lies in the top ten. The sequenced sample consisted of blood. These receptor sequences come from a woman in her sixties or seventies in good health.

The J gene is TRBJ2-1, the V gene TRBV5-4; D might be TRBD1 (6 bases). Trimming removed 3 bases at V and 4 bases at J, with 11 bases between. CDR1 and CDR2 (germline): SGHNT, YYREEE (reference sequence). This CDR3 comprises 14 residues. The CDR3, as DNA: TGTGCCAGCAGCTCGCAGGGGCAATACAATGAGCAGTTCTTC. This codes for CASSSQGQYNEQFF.

The rearrangement uses TRBV6-5 and TRBJ1-1, with no clear D. The V gene's germline CDR1 is MNHEY and CDR2 SVGAGI. The CDR3 spans 13 residues. V lost 2 bases to trimming and J lost 4 bases, with 8 bases between them. The DNA for the CDR3 is TGTGCCAGCAGTTACGAAGGGCGCACTGAAGCTTTCTTT. It specifies CASSYEGRTEAFF.